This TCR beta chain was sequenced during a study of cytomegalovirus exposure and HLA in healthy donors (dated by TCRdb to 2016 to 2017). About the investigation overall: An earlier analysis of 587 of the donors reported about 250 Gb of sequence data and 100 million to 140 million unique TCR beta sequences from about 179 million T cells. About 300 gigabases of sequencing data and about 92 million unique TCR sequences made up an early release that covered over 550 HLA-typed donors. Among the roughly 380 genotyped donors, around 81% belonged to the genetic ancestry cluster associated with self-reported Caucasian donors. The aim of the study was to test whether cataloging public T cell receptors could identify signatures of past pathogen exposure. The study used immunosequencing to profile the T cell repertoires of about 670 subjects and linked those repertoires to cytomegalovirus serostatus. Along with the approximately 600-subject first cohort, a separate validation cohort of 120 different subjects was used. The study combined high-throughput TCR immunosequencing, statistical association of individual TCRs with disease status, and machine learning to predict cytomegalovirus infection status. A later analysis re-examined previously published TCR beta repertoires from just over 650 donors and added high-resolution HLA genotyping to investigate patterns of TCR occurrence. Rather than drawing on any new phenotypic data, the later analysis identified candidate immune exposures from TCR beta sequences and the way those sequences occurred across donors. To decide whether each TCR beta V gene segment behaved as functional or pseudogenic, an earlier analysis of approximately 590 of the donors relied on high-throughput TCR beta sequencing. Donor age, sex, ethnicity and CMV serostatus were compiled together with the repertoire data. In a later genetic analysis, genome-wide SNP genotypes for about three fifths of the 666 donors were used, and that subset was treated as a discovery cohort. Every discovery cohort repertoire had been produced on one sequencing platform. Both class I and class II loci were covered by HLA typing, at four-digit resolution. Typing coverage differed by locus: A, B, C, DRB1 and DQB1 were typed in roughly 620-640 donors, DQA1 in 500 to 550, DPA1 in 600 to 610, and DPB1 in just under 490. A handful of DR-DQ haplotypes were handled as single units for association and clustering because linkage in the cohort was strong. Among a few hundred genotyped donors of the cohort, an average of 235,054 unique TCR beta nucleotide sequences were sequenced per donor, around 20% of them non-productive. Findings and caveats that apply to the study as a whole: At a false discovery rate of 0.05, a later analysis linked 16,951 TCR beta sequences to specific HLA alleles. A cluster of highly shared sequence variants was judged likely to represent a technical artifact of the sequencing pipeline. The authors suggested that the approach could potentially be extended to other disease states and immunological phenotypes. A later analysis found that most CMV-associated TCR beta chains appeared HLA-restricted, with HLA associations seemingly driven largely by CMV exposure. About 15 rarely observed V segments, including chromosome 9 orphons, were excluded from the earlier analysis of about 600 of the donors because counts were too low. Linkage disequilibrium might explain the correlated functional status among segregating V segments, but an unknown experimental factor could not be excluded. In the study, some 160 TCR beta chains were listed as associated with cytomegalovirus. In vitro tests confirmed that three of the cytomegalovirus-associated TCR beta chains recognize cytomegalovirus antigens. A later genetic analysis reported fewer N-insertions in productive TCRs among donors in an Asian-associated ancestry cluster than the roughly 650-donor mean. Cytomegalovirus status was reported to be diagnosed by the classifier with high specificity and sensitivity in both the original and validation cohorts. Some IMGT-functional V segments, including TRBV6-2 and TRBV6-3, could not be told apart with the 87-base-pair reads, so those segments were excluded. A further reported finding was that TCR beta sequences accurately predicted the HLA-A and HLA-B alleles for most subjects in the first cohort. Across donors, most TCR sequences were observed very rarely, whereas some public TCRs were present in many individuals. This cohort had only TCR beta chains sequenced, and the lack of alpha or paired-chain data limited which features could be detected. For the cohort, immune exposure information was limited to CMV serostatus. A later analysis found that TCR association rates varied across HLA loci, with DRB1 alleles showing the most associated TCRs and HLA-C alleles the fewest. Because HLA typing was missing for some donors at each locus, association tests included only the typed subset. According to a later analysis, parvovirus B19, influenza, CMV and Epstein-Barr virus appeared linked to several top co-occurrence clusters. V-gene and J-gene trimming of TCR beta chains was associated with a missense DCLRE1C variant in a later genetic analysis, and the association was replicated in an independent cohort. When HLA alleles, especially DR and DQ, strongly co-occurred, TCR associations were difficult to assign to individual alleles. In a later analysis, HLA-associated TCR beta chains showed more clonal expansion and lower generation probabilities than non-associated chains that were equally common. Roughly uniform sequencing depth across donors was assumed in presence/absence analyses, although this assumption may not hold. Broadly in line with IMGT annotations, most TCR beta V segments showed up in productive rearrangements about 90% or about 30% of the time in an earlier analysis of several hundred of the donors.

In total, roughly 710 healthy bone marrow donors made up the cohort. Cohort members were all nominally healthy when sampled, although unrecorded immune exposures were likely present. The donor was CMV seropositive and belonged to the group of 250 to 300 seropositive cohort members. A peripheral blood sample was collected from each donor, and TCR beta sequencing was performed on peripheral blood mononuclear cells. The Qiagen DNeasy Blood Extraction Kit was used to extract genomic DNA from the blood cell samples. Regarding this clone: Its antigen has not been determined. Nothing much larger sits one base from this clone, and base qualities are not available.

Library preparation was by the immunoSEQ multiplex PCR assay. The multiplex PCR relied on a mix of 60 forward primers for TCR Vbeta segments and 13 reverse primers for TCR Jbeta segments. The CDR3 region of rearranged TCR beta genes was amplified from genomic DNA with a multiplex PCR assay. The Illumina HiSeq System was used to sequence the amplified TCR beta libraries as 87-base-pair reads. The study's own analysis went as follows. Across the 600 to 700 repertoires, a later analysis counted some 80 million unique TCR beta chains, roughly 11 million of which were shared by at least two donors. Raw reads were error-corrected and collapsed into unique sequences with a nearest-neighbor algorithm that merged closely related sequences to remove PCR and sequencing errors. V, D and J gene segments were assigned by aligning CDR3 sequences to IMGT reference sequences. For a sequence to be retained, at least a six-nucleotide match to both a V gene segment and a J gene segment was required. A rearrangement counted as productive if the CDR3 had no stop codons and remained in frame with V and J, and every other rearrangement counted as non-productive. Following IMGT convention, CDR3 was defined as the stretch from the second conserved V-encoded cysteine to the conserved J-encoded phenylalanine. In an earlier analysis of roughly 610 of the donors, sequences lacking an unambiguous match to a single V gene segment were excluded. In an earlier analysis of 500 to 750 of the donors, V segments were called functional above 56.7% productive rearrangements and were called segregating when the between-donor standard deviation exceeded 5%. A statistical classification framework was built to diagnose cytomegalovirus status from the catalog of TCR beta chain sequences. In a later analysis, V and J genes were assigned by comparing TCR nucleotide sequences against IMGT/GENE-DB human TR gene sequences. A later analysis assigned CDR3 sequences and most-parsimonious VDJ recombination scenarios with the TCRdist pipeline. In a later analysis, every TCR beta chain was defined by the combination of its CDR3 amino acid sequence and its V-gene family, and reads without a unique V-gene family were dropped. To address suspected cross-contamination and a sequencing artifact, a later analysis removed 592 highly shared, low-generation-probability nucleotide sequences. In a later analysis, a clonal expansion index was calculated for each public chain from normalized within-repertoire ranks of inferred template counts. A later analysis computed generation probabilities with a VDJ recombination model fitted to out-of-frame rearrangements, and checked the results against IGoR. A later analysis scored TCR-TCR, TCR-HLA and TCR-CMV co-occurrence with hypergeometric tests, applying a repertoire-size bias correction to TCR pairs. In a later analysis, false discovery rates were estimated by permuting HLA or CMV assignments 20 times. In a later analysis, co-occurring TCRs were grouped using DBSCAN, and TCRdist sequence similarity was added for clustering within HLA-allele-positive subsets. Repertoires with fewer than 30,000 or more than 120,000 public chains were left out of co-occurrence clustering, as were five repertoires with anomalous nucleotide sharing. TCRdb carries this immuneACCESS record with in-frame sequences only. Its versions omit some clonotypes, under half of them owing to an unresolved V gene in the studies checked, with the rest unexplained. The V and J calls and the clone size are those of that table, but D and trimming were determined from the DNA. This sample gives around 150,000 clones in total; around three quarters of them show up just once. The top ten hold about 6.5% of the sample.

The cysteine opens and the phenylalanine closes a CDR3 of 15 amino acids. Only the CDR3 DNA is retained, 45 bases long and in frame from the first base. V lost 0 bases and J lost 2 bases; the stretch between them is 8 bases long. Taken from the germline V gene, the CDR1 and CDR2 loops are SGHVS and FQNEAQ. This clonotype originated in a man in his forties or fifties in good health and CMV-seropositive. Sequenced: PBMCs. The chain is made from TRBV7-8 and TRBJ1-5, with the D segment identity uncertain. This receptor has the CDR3 CASSLASTGNQPQHF. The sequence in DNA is TGTGCCAGCAGCTTAGCGTCCACAGGCAATCAGCCCCAGCATTTT.